This is a list of T cell receptor beta chains from one sample in a study of T cell responses to AZD1222 COVID-19 vaccine. Only in-frame clones appear in the TCRdb table, and some are missing; sequencing was by immunoSEQ multiplex PCR. The sample has about 130,000 clones, over 85% seen once. Sequencing was performed on peripheral blood, taken 28 days after the second AZD1222 dose. The receptors here all came from an adult who received the AZD1222 COVID-19 vaccine. The CDR3 runs from the conserved cysteine through the conserved F or W. The D gene is left open where the match is weak. Some rows mark clone size as missing; the rest say once, few, many or name a class of expanded clone.

d_call j_call v_call clone_size cdr3_nt cdr3_aa
TRBD1 TRBJ1-6 TRBV28 NA TGTGCCAGCAGTATATGGTCGGACAGGGGAAATTCACCCCTCCACTTT CASSIWSDRGNSPLHF
NA TRBJ1-2 TRBV5-4 few TGTGCCAGCAGCTTGGAAGGGTACGGTGATGGCTACACCTTC CASSLEGYGDGYTF
TRBD2 TRBJ2-3 TRBV7-3 NA TGTGCCAGCAGCTCCCGGACTAGCGGGGGGGCAGATACGCAGTATTTT CASSSRTSGGADTQYF
NA TRBJ2-7 TRBV2 NA TGTGCCAGCAGTGTTGCGTTGAGGGGCTCGGGCTCCTACGAGCAGTACTTC CASSVALRGSGSYEQYF
TRBD1 TRBJ1-6 TRBV7-9 NA TGTGCCAGCAGCTCCAGGGGGACCTTTGATAATTCACCCCTCCACTTT CASSSRGTFDNSPLHF
TRBD1 TRBJ1-1 TRBV19 NA TGTGCCAGTAGTCTTGACAGGGGGCGCGTCGCTTTCTTT CASSLDRGRVAFF
NA TRBJ1-4 TRBV30 NA TGTGCCTGGAGTGCAGGGCTGGCTAATGAAAAACTGTTTTTT CAWSAGLANEKLFF
NA TRBJ1-5 TRBV2 NA TGTGCCAGCGGGGCCTGGCCCCAGCATTTT CASGAWPQHF
TRBD1 TRBJ2-7 TRBV5-1 NA TGCGCCAGCAGGCTCAATGTAGGGACAGGGGGCCTTTACGAGCAGTACTTC CASRLNVGTGGLYEQYF
NA TRBJ1-3 TRBV7-8 NA TGTGCCAGCAGCCACGGGGGCAACGGAAACACCATATATTTT CASSHGGNGNTIYF
NA TRBJ1-1 TRBV7-9 NA TGTGCCAGCAGCTTAGCTTCGGCGGACTCCGTTTATGTGAACACTGAAGCTTTCTTT CASSLASADSVYVNTEAFF
NA TRBJ2-7 TRBV10-3 NA TGTGCCATCAGTGACAGGCCCTACGAGCAGTACTTC CAISDRPYEQYF
TRBD1 TRBJ1-5 TRBV6-5 NA TGTGCCAGCCCGACAGGGACCTATAGCAATCAGCCCCAGCATTTT CASPTGTYSNQPQHF
TRBD2 TRBJ2-1 TRBV27 NA TGTGCCAGCAGTTTATCCACAGTGTTGAGCGGGAGATTCTCCTACAATGAGCAGTTCTTC CASSLSTVLSGRFSYNEQFF
TRBD2 TRBJ2-7 TRBV28 NA TGTGCCAGTGTACTAGCGGTTAGCCCCTACGAGCAGTACTTC CASVLAVSPYEQYF
TRBD1 TRBJ1-4 TRBV5-5 once TGTGCCAGCAGGCCGGACAGGGGGCAAAATGAAAAACTGTTTTTT CASRPDRGQNEKLFF
NA TRBJ2-4 TRBV29-1 NA TGCAGCGTTGAATCTGGGGGGAACATTCAGTACTTC CSVESGGNIQYF
NA TRBJ2-7 TRBV7-2 once TGTGCCAGCAGCTTAGGGCGCTTGGAGGGCGAGCAGTACTTC CASSLGRLEGEQYF
NA TRBJ1-1 TRBV5-1 NA TGCGCCAGCAGTTCAGGAAATCTAGGGACTGAAGCTTTCTTT CASSSGNLGTEAFF